The source of this T cell receptor (beta chain) is a study of T cell responses to AZD1222 COVID-19 vaccine. General study findings and limits: In a largely white British group with more females than males, clonal diversity was possibly underestimated. Baseline testing showed seropositivity in only 5 or 6 AZD1222 recipients. Researchers report vaccine-associated CD4 TCRs spanning spike, with dominance at 160-218 and 743-854.

A note on this clone: The antigen remains undetermined.

The V gene's germline CDR1 is ENHRY and CDR2 SYGVKD. CDR3 length equals 15 residues. The V and J ends lost 0 bases and 7 bases respectively, with 12 bases between them. Second-dose recipients at about 4 or about 12 weeks were treated as one pooled group. The repertoire was sequenced with immunoSEQ multiplex PCR; TCRdb's copy has only in-frame clones and lacks some. Of 150,000 to 200,000 clones in the sample, over 85% were seen once. The material sequenced was peripheral blood, taken 28 days after the second AZD1222 dose. J is TRBJ1-4 and V is TRBV10-3; a possible D gene is TRBD1 (5 bases). The receptor's source is an adult who received the AZD1222 COVID-19 vaccine. The CDR3 nucleotides read TGTGCCATCAGTGAGTCTCCGGGGACTGGTGAAAAACTGTTTTTT. Translation: CAISESPGTGEKLFF.